The sequence of this T cell receptor beta chain was determined in a study of blood T cell repertoires in COVID-19. In the study overall: Specimens from acute and convalescent COVID-19 originated in the United States, Italy and Spain.

This CDR3 spans 14 amino acids. V lost 0 bases and J lost 0, with 7 bases in between. Germline-derived CDR1 and CDR2 are SGHRS and YFSETQ. As originally analysed: Amplified reference gene primers provided the basis for estimating nucleated cell counts. Using immunoSEQ multiplex PCR, the repertoire was profiled, and TCRdb retains in-frame clones only, with some absent. Clonal size and the V and J genes are those of that table, whereas D and trimming came from the DNA. Of 30,000 to 40,000 clones in the sample, over 90% were seen once. V usage is TRBV5-1 and J usage is TRBJ2-7, with D uncertain. The sequence was collected from a human donor in a cohort sampled during active COVID-19. Sequenced sample: peripheral blood. The CDR3 protein is CASSLGGGSYEQYF. The CDR3 DNA sequence: TGCGCCAGCAGCTTGGGAGGTGGCTCCTACGAGCAGTACTTC.